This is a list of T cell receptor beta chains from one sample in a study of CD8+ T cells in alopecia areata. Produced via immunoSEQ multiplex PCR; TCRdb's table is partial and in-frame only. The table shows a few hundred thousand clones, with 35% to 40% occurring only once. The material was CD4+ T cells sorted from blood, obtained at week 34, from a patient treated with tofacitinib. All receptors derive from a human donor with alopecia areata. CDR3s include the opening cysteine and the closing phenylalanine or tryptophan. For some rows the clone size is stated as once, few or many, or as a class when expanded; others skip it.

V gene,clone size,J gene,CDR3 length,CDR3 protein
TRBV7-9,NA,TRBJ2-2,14,CASSFMGNPGELFF
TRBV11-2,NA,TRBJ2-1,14,CASSLARRPHEQFF
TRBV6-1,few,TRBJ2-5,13,CASSPDRLETQYF
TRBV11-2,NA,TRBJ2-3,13,CASSPGTGDTQYF
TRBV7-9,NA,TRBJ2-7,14,CASSLEQASYEQYF
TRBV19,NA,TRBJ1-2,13,CASSMRIEGGYTF
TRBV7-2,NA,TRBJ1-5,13,CASSPTGNQPQHF
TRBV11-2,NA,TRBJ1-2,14,CASSLDIQVYGYTF
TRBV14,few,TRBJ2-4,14,CASSQESGGMSQYF
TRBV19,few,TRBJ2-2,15,CASSNIAGWSGELFF
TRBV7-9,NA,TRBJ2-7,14,CASSSQGSSYEQYF
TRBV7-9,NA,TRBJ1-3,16,CASSFDRRASGNTIYF
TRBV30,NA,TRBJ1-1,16,CAWSVSRDRGNTEAFF
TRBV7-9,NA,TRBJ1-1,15,CASSQSRGLGTEAFF
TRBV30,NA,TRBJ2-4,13,CARPGTAKNIQYF
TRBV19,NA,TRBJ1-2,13,CASQDRVLESYTF
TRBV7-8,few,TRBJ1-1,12,CASSLDRGPAFF
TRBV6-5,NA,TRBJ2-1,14,CASSESRPYNEQFF
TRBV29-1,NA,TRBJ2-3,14,CSVAFTGRTDTQYF
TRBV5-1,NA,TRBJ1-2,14,CASSPDRANYGYTF
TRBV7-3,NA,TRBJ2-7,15,CASSLGQAESYEQYF
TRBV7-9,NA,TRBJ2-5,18,CASSSADGLAGVRETQYF
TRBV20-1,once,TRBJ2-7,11,CSASFFDEQYF
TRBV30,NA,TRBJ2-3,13,CAWSSRGGDTQYF
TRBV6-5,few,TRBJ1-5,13,CASSYGQNQPQHF